This T cell receptor (beta chain) appears in the sequencing data of a study of blood T cells in healthy people across ages. Study-level findings and limits: Unknown donor CMV status possibly confounded expanded clonotype changes. There was a strong correlation between TCR beta diversity and naive T cell percentage.

About this clonotype: No antigen is known for it.

V lost 5 bases and J lost 3, with 16 bases in between. The CDR3 is made up of 15 amino acids. From germline, CDR1 is SGHTA and CDR2 FQGTGA. The second PCR ran 7 to 11 cycles with a sample-barcoded 5' primer and J-beta primers. Each CDR3 protein gets one entry after TCRdb re-called the 5' RACE reads with MiXCR. In the table there are some 1 million distinct CDR3 sequences, 45% of which are singletons. Every sample yielded at least 6 million isolated PBMCs. The sequence was collected from a woman aged 60-75 years in good health. The specimen sequenced was blood. The J gene is TRBJ1-1, the V gene TRBV7-3; D may be TRBD1 (5 bases). CDR3 nucleotide sequence: TGTGCCAGCAGCCAAAGCGGGCAGGGCTACACTGAAGCTTTCTTT. Translated: CASSQSGQGYTEAFF.